The rows below give T cell receptor beta chains drawn from one sample of a study of long-term antiretroviral therapy in people with HIV. The assay was immunoSEQ multiplex PCR, and TCRdb's table has in-frame clones only and misses some. The table has 11,000 or so clones, almost 80% seen once. The sequences come from unsorted PBMCs, collected 0.8 years before starting antiretroviral therapy. The receptors derive from a woman aged 35 to 49 with HIV. The CDR3 runs from the conserved cysteine through the conserved F or W. The order of the fields is CDR3 length, V gene, clone size, J gene, D gene, CDR3 DNA, CDR3 protein. D genes are given only for firm matches. Clone size appears in some rows only: once, few, many, or a class for an expanded clone.

cdr3_length: 15
v_call: TRBV28
clone_size: .
j_call: TRBJ1-5
d_call: TRBD1
cdr3_nt: TGTGCCAGCAGCCAAGGGGGACAGGGCAGTCAGCCCCAGCATTTT
cdr3_aa: CASSQGGQGSQPQHF

cdr3_length: 18
v_call: TRBV19
clone_size: .
j_call: TRBJ1-4
d_call: .
cdr3_nt: TGTGCCAGTAGTACCCCAGGGACGCTTTCCGGTGGAGTTGAAAAACTGTTTTTT
cdr3_aa: CASSTPGTLSGGVEKLFF

cdr3_length: 15
v_call: TRBV18
clone_size: .
j_call: TRBJ2-2
d_call: .
cdr3_nt: TGTGCCAGCTCACTAGGACAGCGAAACACCGGGGAGCTGTTTTTT
cdr3_aa: CASSLGQRNTGELFF

cdr3_length: 15
v_call: TRBV9
clone_size: .
j_call: TRBJ2-5
d_call: .
cdr3_nt: TGTGCCAGCAGCCCGAGACAGTCGGGCATGGAGACCCAGTACTTC
cdr3_aa: CASSPRQSGMETQYF

cdr3_length: 15
v_call: TRBV25-1
clone_size: .
j_call: TRBJ2-7
d_call: TRBD1
cdr3_nt: TGTGCCAGCAGTGAATCAGGACAGGGATGGTACGAGCAGTACTTC
cdr3_aa: CASSESGQGWYEQYF

cdr3_length: 14
v_call: TRBV2
clone_size: .
j_call: TRBJ1-5
d_call: .
cdr3_nt: TGTGCCAGCAGTGAAGCACAGGAGAATCAGCCCCAGCATTTT
cdr3_aa: CASSEAQENQPQHF

cdr3_length: 17
v_call: TRBV5-1
clone_size: .
j_call: TRBJ2-1
d_call: .
cdr3_nt: TGCGCCAGCAGCTTGGTACCGGCTACCCGGGCCAACAATGAGCAGTTCTTC
cdr3_aa: CASSLVPATRANNEQFF

cdr3_length: 15
v_call: TRBV11-2
clone_size: .
j_call: TRBJ1-1
d_call: .
cdr3_nt: TGTGCCAGCAGCTTGGGAAACATGGAAAACACTGAAGCTTTCTTT
cdr3_aa: CASSLGNMENTEAFF

cdr3_length: 12
v_call: TRBV19
clone_size: .
j_call: TRBJ1-5
d_call: .
cdr3_nt: TGTGCCAGTAAGGTGGGGAGTCAGCCCCAGCATTTT
cdr3_aa: CASKVGSQPQHF

cdr3_length: 15
v_call: TRBV19
clone_size: once
j_call: TRBJ1-4
d_call: .
cdr3_nt: TGTGCCAGTAGTCCAGACAGTACAACTAATGAAAAACTGTTTTTT
cdr3_aa: CASSPDSTTNEKLFF

cdr3_length: 16
v_call: TRBV5-6
clone_size: .
j_call: TRBJ2-2
d_call: TRBD1
cdr3_nt: TGTGCCAGCAGCTTACCGGGACAGGGGTCCACCGGGGAGCTGTTTTTT
cdr3_aa: CASSLPGQGSTGELFF

cdr3_length: 14
v_call: TRBV7-9
clone_size: .
j_call: TRBJ2-7
d_call: TRBD1
cdr3_nt: TGTGCCAGCAGATCCGGGACAGATCCGAACGAGCAGTACTTC
cdr3_aa: CASRSGTDPNEQYF

cdr3_length: 14
v_call: TRBV6-4
clone_size: .
j_call: TRBJ2-2
d_call: .
cdr3_nt: TGTGCCAGCAGCGTACAGGAGGACACCGGGGAGCTGTTTTTT
cdr3_aa: CASSVQEDTGELFF

cdr3_length: 14
v_call: TRBV10-3
clone_size: .
j_call: TRBJ2-4
d_call: TRBD2
cdr3_nt: TGTGCCATCAGTCCGGGACTAGAGGGCAACATTCAGTACTTC
cdr3_aa: CAISPGLEGNIQYF

cdr3_length: 13
v_call: TRBV7-9
clone_size: .
j_call: TRBJ1-1
d_call: TRBD1
cdr3_nt: TGTGCCAGCGGACAGGAGATGAACACTGAAGCTTTCTTT
cdr3_aa: CASGQEMNTEAFF

cdr3_length: 15
v_call: TRBV7-2
clone_size: .
j_call: TRBJ2-7
d_call: TRBD2
cdr3_nt: TGTGCCAGCAGCCCCCAGGCGGGAGGCGTATACGAGCAGTACTTC
cdr3_aa: CASSPQAGGVYEQYF

cdr3_length: 11
v_call: TRBV7-9
clone_size: .
j_call: TRBJ2-1
d_call: .
cdr3_nt: TGTGCCAGCGGCCGACCGCATGAGCAGTTCTTC
cdr3_aa: CASGRPHEQFF

cdr3_length: 15
v_call: TRBV7-2
clone_size: .
j_call: TRBJ1-1
d_call: .
cdr3_nt: TGTGCCAGCAGCCCCCGGCCGGTGCTGTTAACTGAAGCTTTCTTT
cdr3_aa: CASSPRPVLLTEAFF

cdr3_length: 15
v_call: TRBV29-1
clone_size: .
j_call: TRBJ2-1
d_call: .
cdr3_nt: TGCAGCGTTGAAGGGGTAGGGGCAAGATACAATGAGCAGTTCTTC
cdr3_aa: CSVEGVGARYNEQFF

cdr3_length: 15
v_call: TRBV7-9
clone_size: .
j_call: TRBJ2-3
d_call: .
cdr3_nt: TGTGCCAGCAGCTTAGTTAGGAGCAGAGCAGGTACGCAGTATTTT
cdr3_aa: CASSLVRSRAGTQYF

cdr3_length: 16
v_call: TRBV14
clone_size: .
j_call: TRBJ1-2
d_call: .
cdr3_nt: TGTGCCAGCAGCCAAGACTTGTTAGCCGCTAACTATGGCTACACCTTC
cdr3_aa: CASSQDLLAANYGYTF

cdr3_length: 15
v_call: TRBV18
clone_size: once
j_call: TRBJ1-1
d_call: .
cdr3_nt: TGTGCCAGCTCACCAAAGGACTTCCCGAACACTGAAGCTTTCTTT
cdr3_aa: CASSPKDFPNTEAFF

cdr3_length: 14
v_call: TRBV7-3
clone_size: once
j_call: TRBJ2-5
d_call: .
cdr3_nt: TGTGCCAGCAGCTTAACTCTGGGCTCAGAGACCCAGTACTTC
cdr3_aa: CASSLTLGSETQYF